These 20 T cell receptor beta chains came from one sample sequenced in a study of T cells in Graves' hyperthyroidism and ophthalmopathy. RNA transcripts were the template for amplifying TCR beta CDR3 regions. HTBI primers were used for first-round RT-PCR of the TCR CDR3. TCRdb recomputed calls from the multiplex PCR reads with MiXCR, one row per CDR3 protein. The sample has approximately 740,000 distinct CDR3 sequences; 14% are singletons. Sequencing used blood. These receptors all come from a woman between 18 and 29 years old with Graves' hyperthyroidism.

This clonotype was found a few times. The V gene is TRBV28, the J gene TRBJ2-2, with a tentative D call TRBD1 (6 bases). Germline values: CDR1 MDHEN, CDR2 SYDVKM. The CDR3 covers 14 residues. The V gene lost 3 bases and the J gene lost 5 bases, with 10 bases spanning the gap. CDR3 nucleotides: TGTGCCAGCAGTTTGACAGGTGATACCGGGGAGCTGTTTTTT. Amino acids: CASSLTGDTGELFF.

There are many counts of this clonotype. The J gene is TRBJ2-3, the V gene TRBV28, with 9 bases aligning to TRBD2. Germline CDR1 reads MDHEN; CDR2 reads SYDVKM. The CDR3 has 16 residues. V trimming: 7 bases; J trimming: 4 bases; junction bases outside the gene matches: 12. The CDR3 protein is CASTLGLAKGADTQYF. The CDR3 DNA reads TGTGCCAGCACCCTGGGACTAGCTAAGGGAGCAGATACGCAGTATTTT.

This clonotype was seen at least ten times. The rearrangement uses TRBV12-3 or TRBV12-4 and TRBJ2-2; 7 positions agree with TRBD1. There are 16 residues in the CDR3. J lost 2 bases, V lost 7 bases, and 10 bases had no gene match. For the CDR3, the DNA is TGTGCCAGCACCCTCCGGACAGGCCTCAACACCGGGGAGCTGTTTTTT. Translation: CASTLRTGLNTGELFF.

The chain carries TRBV7-9 and TRBJ2-7; a weak D match, TRBD1 (6 bases). The CDR3 has 16 residues. Germline CDR1 is SEHNR and CDR2 is FQNEAQ (reference sequence). V lost 6 bases to trimming and J lost 3 bases, with 21 bases between them. The CDR3 loop is CASSFTGTRGCYEQYF. The DNA of the CDR3 is TGTGCCAGCAGTTTCACAGGGACGAGGGGCTGCTACGAGCAGTACTTC.

V gene TRBV6-5 combines with J gene TRBJ1-6; 8 positions match TRBD1. CDR3 size: 17 residues. The germline CDR1 and CDR2 sequences are MNHEY and SVGAGI. Unmatched junction bases numbered 11, after V lost 0 bases and J lost 10 bases. The CDR3 here is CASSYSAGGTGKSPLHF. DNA of the CDR3: TGTGCCAGCAGTTACTCAGCGGGGGGGACAGGCAAATCACCCCTCCACTTT.

V is TRBV24-1 and J is TRBJ1-2; D is undetermined. The CDR3 is 15 residues long. V was clipped by 6 bases and J by 4 bases, with 17 bases between them. CDR1 and CDR2 (germline): KGHDR, SFDVKD. This CDR3 is CATSPNGGIPYGYTF. CDR3 in DNA: TGTGCCACCAGTCCTAACGGCGGCATCCCCTATGGCTACACCTTC.

This clonotype was counted many times. V gene TRBV27 combines with J gene TRBJ2-5; D is undetermined. Per germline, CDR1 MNHEY and CDR2 SMNVEV (reference sequence). The CDR3 has 13 residues. V lost 5 bases, J lost 0 bases, and 7 bases lay in between. The CDR3 DNA follows: TGTGCCAGCAGTCAGACATACCAAGAGACCCAGTACTTC. This sequence encodes CASSQTYQETQYF.

This sequence joins TRBV6-2 or TRBV6-3 and TRBJ1-2; 9 bases map to TRBD1. The V and J ends lost 6 bases and 4 bases, in that order; junction bases with no gene match: 12. The germline CDR1 and CDR2 sequences are MNHEY and SVGEGT. The CDR3 is 16 residues long. CDR3 sequence (DNA): TGTGCCAGCAGGGGACTCCGGACAGGGGTTCCCTATGGCTACACCTTC. Its protein product is CASRGLRTGVPYGYTF.

This clonotype was recorded many times. J is TRBJ2-3 and V is TRBV12-3 or TRBV12-4, with unresolved D. The V and J ends lost 10 bases and 1 base respectively, with 9 bases between them. This CDR3 comprises 12 residues. CDR3 coding DNA: TGTGCCATCAAACTACGCACAGATACGCAGTATTTT. Translated, it gives CAIKLRTDTQYF.

This clonotype was recorded at least ten times. This chain joins TRBV20-1 and TRBJ2-1; 8 bases align to TRBD2. Trimming at V came to 0 bases and at J to 4 bases, leaving 5 bases not matched to a gene. CDR1 is DFQATT and CDR2 is SNEGSKA in the germline V gene (reference sequence). The CDR3 sequence is 15 residues long. CDR3 amino acids: CSARDPGGRYNEQFF. CDR3 coding DNA: TGCAGTGCTAGAGATCCGGGAGGGCGTTACAATGAGCAGTTCTTC.

The chain uses TRBV5-5 and TRBJ2-5, with 7 bases matching TRBD1. The germline gives CDR1 SGHKS, CDR2 YYEKEE (reference sequence). The CDR3 runs 14 residues. Trimming cost V 6 bases and J 2 bases; bases outside gene matches: 7. DNA for the CDR3: TGTGCCAGCAAAACAGGGGATTGGCAAGAGACCCAGTACTTC. Its protein product is CASKTGDWQETQYF.

This clonotype came up a few times. The J gene is TRBJ2-5, the V gene TRBV24-1; 14 positions agree with TRBD2. CDR3 size: 18 residues. Germline loops: CDR1 KGHDR, CDR2 SFDVKD. Germline trimming cut 3 bases from V and 1 base from J; bases unmatched to any gene: 6. The CDR3 protein is CATSDVTGTSGSQETQYF. The CDR3 region has the DNA TGTGCCACCAGTGATGTGACCGGGACTAGCGGGAGCCAAGAGACCCAGTACTTC.

V is TRBV10-3 and J is TRBJ2-5; 8 nucleotides agree with TRBD2. The CDR3 extends over 13 amino acids. V dropped 6 bases and J dropped 2; count of bases not matched to a gene: 2. Germline V lookup: CDR1 ENHRY, CDR2 SYGVKD. The CDR3 DNA follows: TGTGCCATCAGCGCTAGCGGGCAAGAGACCCAGTACTTC. Protein product: CAISASGQETQYF.

There are many counts of this clonotype. V and J are TRBV6-1 and TRBJ2-1, with a possible D match to TRBD2 (7 bases). This CDR3 region has 15 residues. The germline V gene encodes CDR1 MNHNS and CDR2 SASEGT. Trimming took off 3 bases at V and 4 bases at J, with 13 bases between the two ends. The CDR3: CASSETSRGYNEQFF. The CDR3 DNA follows: TGTGCCAGCAGTGAGACTAGCAGGGGATACAATGAGCAGTTCTTC.

This clonotype showed up many times. The V and J genes are TRBV5-1 and TRBJ2-7, with 7 bases that match TRBD2. The V gene's germline CDR1 is SGHRS and CDR2 YFSETQ. The CDR3 loop spans 15 amino acids. V trimming: 6 bases; J trimming: 0 bases; junction bases outside the gene matches: 9. CDR3 amino acids: CASNQQPGGSYEQYF. CDR3 coding DNA: TGCGCCAGCAACCAACAACCGGGGGGCTCCTACGAGCAGTACTTC.

As concerns this clonotype: One end of the junction does not line up with germline, which may come from a read error. V and J are TRBV28 and TRBJ1-5, with D possibly TRBD1 on 5 matching bases. CDR1 is MDHEN and CDR2 is SYDVKM in the germline V gene. CDR3 length: 15 residues. The DNA of the CDR3 is TGCGCCAGCAGCCAAGACAGCTATAGCAATCAGCCCCAGCATTTT. This codes for CASSQDSYSNQPQHF.

This clonotype was detected many times. This sequence joins TRBV28 and TRBJ1-2; D is undetermined. Trimming took off 4 bases at V and 3 bases at J, with 9 bases between the two ends. Germline V gene sequence: CDR1 MDHEN, CDR2 SYDVKM. CDR3 length: 13 residues. CDR3 amino acids: CASSSSGYYGYTF. The CDR3 bases are TGTGCCAGCAGTTCCTCCGGGTACTATGGCTACACCTTC.

The chain joins TRBV4-3 to TRBJ1-1; no clear D gene. Germline V CDR1 and CDR2: LGHNA, YSLEER. The V end lost 0 bases, the J end lost 5 bases, and 10 bases lay between the germline ends. CDR3 length: 14 residues. The CDR3 DNA sequence: TGCGCCAGCAGCCAAGATAGCCGGGTTACTGAAGCTTTCTTT. This encodes CASSQDSRVTEAFF.

This clonotype turned up a few times. This chain joins TRBV11-1 and TRBJ2-2; TRBD2 agrees at 10 bases. With 6 bases clipped from V and 6 bases from J, the junction kept 7 bases outside the gene matches. The CDR3 sequence is 15 residues long. The germline gives CDR1 SGHAT, CDR2 FQDESV (reference sequence). DNA of the CDR3: TGTGCCAGCAGTTCTAGCGGGAGCGGGGCCGGGGAGCTGTTTTTT. This sequence encodes CASSSSGSGAGELFF.

Only a few counts were recorded for this clonotype. This chain uses TRBV6-2 or TRBV6-3 with TRBJ2-1, with unresolved D. Germline lookup yields CDR1 MNHEY and CDR2 SVGEGT. Trimming pared 7 bases from V and 4 bases from J, leaving 14 bases between. This CDR3 comprises 14 residues. The CDR3 sequence is CASKRELNYNEQFF. CDR3 coding DNA: TGTGCCAGCAAACGCGAACTTAATTACAATGAGCAGTTCTTC.